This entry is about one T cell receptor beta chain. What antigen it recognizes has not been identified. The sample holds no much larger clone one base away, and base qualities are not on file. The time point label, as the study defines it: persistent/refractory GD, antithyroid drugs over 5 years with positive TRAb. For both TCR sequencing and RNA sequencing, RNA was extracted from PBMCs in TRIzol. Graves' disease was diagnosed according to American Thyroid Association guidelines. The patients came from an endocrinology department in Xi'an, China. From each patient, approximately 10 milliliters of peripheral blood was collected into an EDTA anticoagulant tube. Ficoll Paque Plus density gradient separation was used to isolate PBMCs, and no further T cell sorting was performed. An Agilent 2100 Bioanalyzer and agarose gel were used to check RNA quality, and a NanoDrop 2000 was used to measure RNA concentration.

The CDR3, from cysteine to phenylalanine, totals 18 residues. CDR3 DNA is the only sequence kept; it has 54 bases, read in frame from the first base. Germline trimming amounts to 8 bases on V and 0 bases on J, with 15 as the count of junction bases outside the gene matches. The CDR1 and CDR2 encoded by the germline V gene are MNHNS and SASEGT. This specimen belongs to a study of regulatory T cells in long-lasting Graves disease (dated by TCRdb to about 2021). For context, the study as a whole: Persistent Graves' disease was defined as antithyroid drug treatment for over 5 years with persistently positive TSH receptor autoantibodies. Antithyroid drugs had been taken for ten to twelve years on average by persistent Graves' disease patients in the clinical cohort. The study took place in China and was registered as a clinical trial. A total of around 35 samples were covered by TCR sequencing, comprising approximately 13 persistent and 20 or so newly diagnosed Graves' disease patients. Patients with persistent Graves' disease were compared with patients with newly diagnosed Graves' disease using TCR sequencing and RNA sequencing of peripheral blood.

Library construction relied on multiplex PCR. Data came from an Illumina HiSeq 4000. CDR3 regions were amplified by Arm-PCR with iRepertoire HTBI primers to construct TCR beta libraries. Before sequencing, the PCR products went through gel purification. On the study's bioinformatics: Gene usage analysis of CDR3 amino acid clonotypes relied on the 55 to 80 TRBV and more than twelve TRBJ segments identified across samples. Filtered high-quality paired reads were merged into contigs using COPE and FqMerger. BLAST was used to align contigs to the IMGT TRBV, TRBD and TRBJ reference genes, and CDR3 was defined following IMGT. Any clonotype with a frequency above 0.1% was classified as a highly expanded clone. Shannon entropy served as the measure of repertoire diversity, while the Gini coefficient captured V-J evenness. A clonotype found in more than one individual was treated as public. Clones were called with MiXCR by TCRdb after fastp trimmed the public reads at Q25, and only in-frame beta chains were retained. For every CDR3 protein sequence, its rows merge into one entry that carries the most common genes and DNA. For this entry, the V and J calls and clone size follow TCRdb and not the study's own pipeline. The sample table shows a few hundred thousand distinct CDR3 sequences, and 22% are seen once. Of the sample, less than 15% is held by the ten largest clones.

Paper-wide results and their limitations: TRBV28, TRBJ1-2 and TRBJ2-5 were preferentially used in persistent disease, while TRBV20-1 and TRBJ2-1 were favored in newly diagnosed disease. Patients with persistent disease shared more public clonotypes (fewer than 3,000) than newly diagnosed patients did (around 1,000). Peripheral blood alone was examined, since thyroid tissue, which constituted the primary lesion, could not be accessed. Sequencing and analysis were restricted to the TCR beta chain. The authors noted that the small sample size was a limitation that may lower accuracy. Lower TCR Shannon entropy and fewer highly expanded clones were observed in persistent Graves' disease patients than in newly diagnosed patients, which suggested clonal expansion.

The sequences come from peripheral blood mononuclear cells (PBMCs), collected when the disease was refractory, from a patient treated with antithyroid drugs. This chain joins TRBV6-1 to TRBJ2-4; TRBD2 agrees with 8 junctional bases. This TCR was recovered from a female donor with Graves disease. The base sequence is TGTGCCAGCCCAGTCGGACTAGCAGATACCCTAGCCAAAAACATTCAGTACTTC. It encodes CASPVGLADTLAKNIQYF.